What follows are 27 T cell receptor beta chains derived from one specimen sequenced in a study of T cell changes during pregnancy in multiple sclerosis. Generated by immunoSEQ multiplex PCR, the TCRdb table keeps only in-frame clones and is missing some. The sample lists just over 20,000 clones, approximately 90% occurring once. Here the sequenced sample was CD8+ T cells from peripheral blood mononuclear cells, taken in the second trimester of pregnancy. The receptor set was obtained from a female donor in good health, enrolled as a control in a pregnancy study.

This clone is deemed medium-sized. The chain combines TRBV28 with TRBJ2-7; D ambiguous. The germline CDR1 and CDR2 sequences are MDHEN and SYDVKM. The CDR3 is made up of 12 amino acids. Between the trimmed V and J ends, which lost 6 bases and 1 base, there was a span of 7 bases. The CDR3 sequence: CASSPLSYEQYF. The CDR3 DNA reads TGTGCCAGCAGCCCGTTATCCTACGAGCAGTACTTC.

The chain recombines TRBV29-1 with TRBJ2-1; 8 nucleotides line up with TRBD2. There are 14 residues in the CDR3. After removal of 2 bases from V and 8 bases from J, the junction contained 8 bases not matched to a gene. The germline V gene encodes CDR1 SQVTM and CDR2 ANQGSEA. The CDR3 nucleotides are TGCAGCGTTGAACCGAGTAGCGGGATCGATGAGCAGTTCTTC. Protein product: CSVEPSSGIDEQFF.

This clone was seen once. The chain employs TRBV28 and TRBJ2-7; D is possibly TRBD1 (6 bases). Per germline, CDR1 MDHEN and CDR2 SYDVKM. With 8 bases removed from V and 0 bases from J, the gap between germline ends came to 17 bases. The CDR3 covers 15 residues. The CDR3 region is CASLSYRASSYEQYF. Here the CDR3 DNA reads TGTGCCAGCCTGTCGTACAGGGCTAGCTCCTACGAGCAGTACTTC.

In its sample, this clone was seen a few times. At one of its ends the junction is not consistent with the germline gene, which may arise from a read error. This rearrangement joins TRBV7-7 to TRBJ1-3, with 7 nucleotides matching TRBD1. The germline V gene encodes CDR1 SSHAT and CDR2 FNYEAQ (reference sequence). CDR3 length equals 12 residues. Here the CDR3 reads CASRGDSNTIYF. CDR3 bases: TGTGCTAGCAGGGGGGACAGCAACACCATATATTTT.

The rearrangement joins TRBV7-6 to TRBJ1-1; 8 bases fit TRBD1. V lost 3 bases, J lost 1 base, and 1 base stayed unmatched. This CDR3 is built from 14 residues. Per the germline V gene, CDR1 is SGHVS and CDR2 is FNYEAQ. The CDR3 coding sequence is TGTGCCAGCAGCTTGGGACAGGCGAACACTGAAGCTTTCTTT. Encoded protein: CASSLGQANTEAFF.

The DNA of the CDR3 is TGTGCCAGCAGCCCCAGGGAGCGGGCCTACGAGCAGTACTTC. Its translation is CASSPRERAYEQYF. The V call is TRBV9, the J call TRBJ2-7; D is perhaps TRBD2 (6 bases). Trimming took off 4 bases at V and 2 bases at J, with 13 bases between the two ends. The CDR3 runs 14 residues. Germline values: CDR1 SGDLS, CDR2 YYNGEE.

The J gene is TRBJ2-7, the V gene TRBV7-9, with a tentative D call TRBD2 (5 bases). V dropped 3 bases and J dropped 2 bases, with 5 bases sitting between them. In germline, CDR1 is SEHNR, CDR2 FQNEAQ (reference sequence). This CDR3 has 12 amino acids. The CDR3 loop reads CASSFGAYEQYF. CDR3 sequence (DNA): TGTGCCAGCAGCTTCGGGGCCTACGAGCAGTACTTC.

V usage is TRBV21-1 and J usage is TRBJ2-7; the D call in the table, TRBD1, was not verified against the DNA. TRBV21-1 is a pseudogene locus. The CDR3 is 19 residues long. The DNA for the CDR3 is TGTGCCAGCAGCAAAGTAGGGGCCAGGAGAACCTTAACCTCCTACGAGCAGTACTTC. This translates into CASSKVGARRTLTSYEQYF.

The J gene is TRBJ2-6, the V gene TRBV6-5; D is perhaps TRBD2 (5 bases). This CDR3 has 15 residues. Trimming left V 6 bases short and J 0 bases short, with 9 bases between. CDR1 and CDR2 (germline): MNHEY, SVGAGI. The CDR3 bases are TGTGCCAGCAGCTCGGAGGTCTCTGGGGCCAACGTCCTGACTTTC. Translation gives CASSSEVSGANVLTF.

The gene calls are TRBV28 and TRBJ2-1; no clear D gene. From germline, CDR1 is MDHEN and CDR2 SYDVKM. V lost 4 bases, J lost 5 bases, and 12 bases lay in between. The CDR3 has 14 residues. As DNA, the CDR3 is TGTGCCAGCAGTTCACGCAGTCGTAACAATGAGCAGTTCTTC. Translation gives CASSSRSRNNEQFF.

The chain has TRBV11-2 and TRBJ2-3; TRBD2 is a possible D gene (5 bases). From germline, CDR1 is SGHAT and CDR2 FQNNGV. Trimming shortened V by 5 bases and J by 4 bases, and 16 bases separated the two germline ends. This CDR3 contains 15 residues. In DNA form, the CDR3 reads TGTGCCAGCAGCCTATACCGGGATAAGGCAGATACGCAGTATTTT. Translation: CASSLYRDKADTQYF.

V is TRBV30 and J is TRBJ1-4, with D possibly being TRBD1 (5 bases). CDR1 and CDR2 from the germline V gene are GTSNPN and SVGIG (reference sequence). Trimming left V 4 bases short and J 7 bases short, with 19 bases between. This CDR3 has 15 amino acids. In DNA form, the CDR3 reads TGTGCCTGGAACTCCCCTAGGGGCGAGGCTGAAAAACTGTTTTTT. It codes for CAWNSPRGEAEKLFF. Looking up the rest from reference TRBV30 and TRBJ1-4 gives the full variable domain: SQTIHQWPATLVQPVGSPLSLECTVEGTSNPNLYWYRQAAGRGLQLLFYSVGIGQISSEVPQNLSASRPQDRQFILSSKKLLLSDSGFYLCAWNSPRGEAEKLFFGSGTQLSVL.

This chain uses TRBV29-1 with TRBJ2-7; a possible D gene is TRBD1 (6 bases). The CDR3 has 10 residues. The V gene's germline CDR1 is SQVTM and CDR2 ANQGSEA. Deletions cut 6 bases from V and 9 bases from J, with 12 bases between. The CDR3 sequence: CSVGDKSQYF. CDR3 in DNA: TGCAGCGTGGGGGACAAATCGCAGTACTTC.

The genes are TRBV6-5 and TRBJ1-1, with 7 bases lining up with TRBD1. Trimming at V came to 8 bases and at J to 1 base, leaving 7 bases not matched to a gene. The CDR3 covers 14 residues. Looked up from germline, CDR1 is MNHEY and CDR2 is SVGAGI. The CDR3 region is CASLPGGENTEAFF. Written as DNA, the CDR3 is TGTGCCAGCTTGCCAGGGGGTGAGAACACTGAAGCTTTCTTT.

J is TRBJ1-5 and V is TRBV11-3; the D is unclear. CDR1 SGHNT and CDR2 YENEEA come from the germline V gene. The V and J ends lost 0 bases and 0 bases respectively, with 9 bases between them. CDR3 length equals 16 residues. The CDR3 coding sequence is TGTGCCAGCAGCTTAGATGACACATCTAGCAATCAGCCCCAGCATTTT. Translated: CASSLDDTSSNQPQHF.

As DNA, the CDR3 is TGTGCCAGCACCAACCTGGGGCAGGGGGATACGCAGTATTTT. Translating gives CASTNLGQGDTQYF. The rearrangement links TRBV12-1 to TRBJ2-3; the table's D call of TRBD1 was not tested on the DNA. TRBV12-1 is noted as a pseudogene. The CDR3 is 14 amino acids.

This chain links TRBV27 with TRBJ1-5, with D unresolved. Trimming cost V 0 bases and J 0 bases, with 9 bases left between them. The CDR3 sequence is 16 residues long. Looked up from germline, CDR1 is MNHEY and CDR2 is SMNVEV (reference sequence). The CDR3 loop reads CASSLSTTNSNQPQHF. As DNA, the CDR3 is TGTGCCAGCAGTTTATCTACAACGAATAGCAATCAGCCCCAGCATTTT.

The rearrangement links TRBV6-4 to TRBJ2-3, with 13 bases fitting TRBD2. CDR3 length: 16 residues. Germline CDR1 MRHNA, CDR2 SNTAGT. The J segment lost 4 bases and the V segment lost 7 bases, leaving 8 bases of the junction unmatched. CDR3 nucleotide sequence: TGTGCCAGCATCTTCGGACTAGCGGGAGTTGCAGATACGCAGTATTTT. It is translated as CASIFGLAGVADTQYF.

The chain carries TRBV27 and TRBJ1-5; 7 positions agree with TRBD1. Per germline, CDR1 MNHEY and CDR2 SMNVEV (reference sequence). Unmatched junction bases numbered 6, after V lost 5 bases and J lost 2 bases. CDR3 length equals 15 residues. DNA of the CDR3: TGTGCCAGCAGTCGCAGGGGGGAGGGCAATCAGCCCCAGCATTTT. It yields the protein CASSRRGEGNQPQHF.

The DNA for the CDR3 is TGTGCCAGCAGCGGTGGGACAGGTCACTACTACGAGCAGTACTTC. Amino acid sequence: CASSGGTGHYYEQYF. The chain is built from TRBV28 and TRBJ2-7; 8 bases agree with TRBD1. The V segment lost 6 bases and the J segment 3 bases; nucleotides outside the gene matches: 10. The CDR3 has 15 residues. In germline, CDR1 is MDHEN, CDR2 SYDVKM. The full variable domain, its missing parts supplied by reference TRBV28 and TRBJ2-7, is DVKVTQSSRYLVKRTGEKVFLECVQDMDHENMFWYRQDPGLGLRLIYFSYDVKMKEKGDIPEGYSVSREKKERFSLILESASTNQTSMYLCASSGGTGHYYEQYFGPGTRLTVT.

V usage is TRBV19 and J usage is TRBJ1-2; D is undetermined. The CDR3 loop spans 10 amino acids. Germline V gives CDR1 LNHDA, CDR2 SQIVND (reference sequence). Between the trimmed V and J ends, which lost 7 bases and 8 bases, there was a span of 8 bases. CDR3 protein: CASNGNGYTF. CDR3 in DNA: TGTGCCAGTAACGGGAACGGCTACACCTTC.

The chain joins TRBV6-1 to TRBJ2-5; 10 bases map to TRBD2. The CDR3 loop spans 15 amino acids. The germline gives CDR1 MNHNS, CDR2 SASEGT. V dropped 2 bases and J dropped 4; count of bases not matched to a gene: 4. The CDR3 DNA reads as TGTGCCAGCAGTGAAATAGCGGGAGGAGGAGAGACCCAGTACTTC. Translation: CASSEIAGGGETQYF.

Only one count was recorded for this clone. The rearrangement uses TRBV28 and TRBJ2-7; no firm D call. V gave up 8 bases and J gave up 2 bases, with 7 bases separating them. CDR1 is MDHEN and CDR2 is SYDVKM in the germline V gene. The CDR3 has 11 residues. The CDR3 coding sequence is TGTGCCAGCGGAGAGGCCTACGAGCAGTACTTC. Its translation: CASGEAYEQYF.

The chain joins TRBV30 to TRBJ1-6; D unresolved. The V gene lost 3 bases and the J gene lost 7 bases, with 13 bases spanning the gap. Germline assignment: CDR1 GTSNPN and CDR2 SVGIG (reference sequence). The CDR3 totals 14 residues. The CDR3 region is CAWSPGAGNSPLHF. CDR3 bases: TGTGCCTGGAGCCCGGGCGCGGGGAATTCACCCCTCCACTTT.

The chain combines TRBV28 with TRBJ2-3; D remains unclear. The CDR3 consists of 14 residues. Germline CDR1 MDHEN, CDR2 SYDVKM. Trimming shortened V by 6 bases and J by 0 bases, and 10 bases separated the two germline ends. This CDR3 reads CASRPPGSTDTQYF. The CDR3 DNA is TGTGCCAGCAGACCCCCGGGTAGCACAGATACGCAGTATTTT.

The chain employs TRBV6-5 and TRBJ2-7; D uncertain. This CDR3 has 15 residues. Deletions cut 0 bases from V and 0 bases from J, with 9 bases between. Germline assignment: CDR1 MNHEY and CDR2 SVGAGI. The CDR3 sequence is CASSYSYGSSYEQYF. The CDR3 region has the DNA TGTGCCAGCAGTTACTCGTATGGCAGCTCCTACGAGCAGTACTTC.

V and J are TRBV4-1 and TRBJ2-2; 12 bases are shared with TRBD1. The CDR3 consists of 18 residues. V dropped 6 bases and J dropped 7; count of bases not matched to a gene: 15. Germline values: CDR1 MGHRA, CDR2 YSYEKL. In DNA form, the CDR3 reads TGCGCCAGCAGGGAATTTGCCCCGGGACAGGGGGCAAACGGGGAGCTGTTTTTT. Translated, it gives CASREFAPGQGANGELFF.